The 6 T cell receptor beta chains in this list originate from one sample, sequenced in a study of CD4+ T cells in melanoma (dated by TCRdb to the early 2020s). Library preparation employed the immunoSEQ multiplex PCR assay. Here the immuneACCESS table is served through TCRdb, limited to in-frame sequences with V and J called. Missing clones are a known gap in these copies; in checked studies unresolved V genes cover under half, and the rest lacks a known reason. The sample profile shows 90,000 to 130,000 clones; about 90% of them were found once. Clones ranked in the top ten supply about 3.5% of the sample. The sequencing input was peripheral blood. These receptors all come from a human donor with melanoma.

The V gene is TRBV6-5, the J gene TRBJ2-7, with D perhaps matching TRBD2 (6 bases). The germline V gene encodes CDR1 MNHEY and CDR2 SVGAGI. This CDR3 is 14 amino acids long. V was clipped by 6 bases and J by 6 bases, with 18 bases between them. The CDR3 spells CASRPTGLLFEQYF. CDR3 sequence (DNA): TGTGCCAGCAGACCTACGGGACTTCTCTTCGAGCAGTACTTC.

The chain employs TRBV19 and TRBJ1-5; possibly TRBD1 for D (6 bases). V lost 8 bases, J lost 5 bases, and 16 bases lay in between. Germline V CDR1 and CDR2: LNHDA, SQIVND (reference sequence). The CDR3 has 14 amino acids. The CDR3 nucleotides read TGTGCCAGTCGATTCCAGGGGAACGATCAGCCCCAGCATTTT. Translation: CASRFQGNDQPQHF. Using reference TRBV19 and TRBJ1-5 for the parts outside the CDR3, the full variable domain is DGGITQSPKYLFRKEGQNVTLSCEQNLNHDAMYWYRQDPGQGLRLIYYSQIVNDFQKGDIAEGYSVSREKKESFPLTVTSAQKNPTAFYLCASRFQGNDQPQHFGDGTRLSIL.

The V call is TRBV10-1, the J call TRBJ1-5; D is undetermined. V lost 3 bases, J lost 0 bases, and 9 bases lay in between. The CDR3 is 15 amino acids. Germline CDR1 reads WNHNN; CDR2 reads SYGVQD (reference sequence). CDR3 protein: CASSDGQYSNQPQHF. The CDR3 region has the DNA TGCGCCAGCAGTGATGGGCAGTATAGCAATCAGCCCCAGCATTTT.

In this sample, this clone turned up many times. The genes are TRBV9 and TRBJ2-2; no firm D call. With 0 bases removed from V and 3 bases from J, the gap between germline ends came to 3 bases. Germline V lookup: CDR1 SGDLS, CDR2 YYNGEE. The CDR3 has 13 residues. CDR3 in amino acids: CASSVVDTGELFF. CDR3 nucleotides: TGTGCCAGCAGCGTAGTTGACACCGGGGAGCTGTTTTTT.

This chain links TRBV7-6 with TRBJ1-1, with a weak D call TRBD1 (5 bases). The CDR3 loop spans 14 amino acids. Germline CDR1 is SGHVS and CDR2 is FNYEAQ. V lost 1 base and J 1 base, leaving 7 bases between the germline ends. The CDR3 DNA reads TGTGCCAGCAGCTTAGAGGGGACGAACACTGAAGCTTTCTTT. Translating it yields CASSLEGTNTEAFF.

This clone turned up a few times. This chain connects TRBV7-3 to TRBJ2-5, with 8 bases identical to TRBD1. The CDR3 has 14 amino acids. The germline V gene has CDR1 SGHTA and CDR2 FQGTGA. After removal of 5 bases from V and 4 bases from J, the junction contained 6 bases not matched to a gene. CDR3 nucleotides: TGTGCCAGCAGCAACGGACAGGGCAGAGAGACCCAGTACTTC. This codes for CASSNGQGRETQYF.